This T cell receptor beta chain was found in a study of T cell responses to AZD1222 COVID-19 vaccine. General observations from the study: The repertoires were collected only after the peak T cell response. A mostly white British donor set with more females was recruited, and clonal diversity was possibly underestimated.

On this clone: What it recognizes is unknown.

The CDR3 extends over 16 amino acids. Trimming removed 4 bases at V and 0 bases at J, with 16 bases between. In germline, CDR1 is SGHKS, CDR2 YYEKEE (reference sequence). Here immunoSEQ multiplex PCR was the method, and the copy in TCRdb shows in-frame clones only, minus some. This sample carries roughly 120,000 clones, around 90% of them seen once, and the ten largest clones take roughly 5.4%. The rearrangement joins TRBV5-5 to TRBJ1-1, with D hard to call. This sample comprised peripheral blood, obtained on day 0 of AZD1222 vaccination. The receptor comes from an adult in good health. The CDR3 DNA reads TGTGCCAGCAGCCCCCGGGGATCGTCGCTGAACACTGAAGCTTTCTTT. Translation: CASSPRGSSLNTEAFF. Complete variable domain (other parts from reference TRBV5-5 and TRBJ1-1): DAGVTQSPTHLIKTRGQQVTLRCSPISGHKSVSWYQQVLGQGPQFIFQYYEKEERGRGNFPDRFSARQFPNYSSELNVNALLLGDSALYLCASSPRGSSLNTEAFFGQGTRLTVV.